This TCR beta chain was captured in a study of shared clonotypes between healthy human individuals. Deletions cut 0 bases from V and 14 bases from J, with 15 bases between. This CDR3 is 13 amino acids long. CDR1 is MNHNY, CDR2 SVGAGI, per germline (reference sequence). Profiled with immunoSEQ multiplex PCR; TCRdb holds only in-frame clones, not every one. The top ten clones hold 8.5% to 12% of a sample with some 200,000 clones, roughly 70% of them seen once. Material for sequencing was memory CD4+ T cells sorted from blood. The sample's subset: CD45RA-negative fraction. The V call is TRBV6-6, the J call TRBJ2-3; weak D call: TRBD1 (6 bases). The sequence came from a young man in good health. CDR3 residues: CASSYSAGESMYF. CDR3 nucleotides: TGTGCCAGCAGTTACTCGGCAGGGGAGAGTATGTATTTT.